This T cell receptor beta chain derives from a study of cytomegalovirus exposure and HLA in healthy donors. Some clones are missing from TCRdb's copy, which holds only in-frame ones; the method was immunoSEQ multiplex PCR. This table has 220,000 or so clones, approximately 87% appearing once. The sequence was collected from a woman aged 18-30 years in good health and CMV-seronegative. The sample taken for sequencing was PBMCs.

The CDR3 nucleotides read TGTGCCAGCAGTTTCACCGGGACAAGCTCCTACAATGAGCAGTTCTTC. This sequence encodes CASSFTGTSSYNEQFF. V gene TRBV6-6 combines with J gene TRBJ2-1; weak D call: TRBD1 (6 bases). V lost 4 bases to trimming and J lost 0 bases, with 13 bases between them. The germline V gene has CDR1 MNHNY and CDR2 SVGAGI (reference sequence). CDR3 length equals 16 residues.